The 3 T cell receptor beta chains listed next were all sequenced from one sample in a study of prognosis after radiotherapy for stage I lung cancer. It was by two-round multiplex PCR that TCR beta CDR3 was amplified from genomic DNA. First-round PCR employed TRBV- and TRBJ-specific primers for each gene. TCRdb ran MiXCR on the multiplex PCR reads and lists one entry per CDR3 protein. Among 15,000 to 20,000 distinct CDR3 sequences listed, approximately 50% were seen once. Sequenced here: PBMCs, sampled before or after stereotactic body radiation therapy (not recorded which). These receptors all stem from a donor over 45 with non-small cell lung cancer.

The genes are TRBV6-5 and TRBJ2-2, with TRBD1 as a possible D gene (5 bases). Germline CDR1 is MNHEY and CDR2 is SVGAGI. The V and J ends lost 2 bases and 0 bases respectively, with 7 bases between them. CDR3 length equals 15 residues. This CDR3 is CASSYRRANTGELFF. The CDR3 bases are TGTGCCAGCAGTTACCGCAGGGCGAACACCGGGGAGCTGTTTTTT.

On this clonotype itself: A single base is all that separates this from a far larger clone, so a read error is likely. The chain joins TRBV6-8 to TRBJ2-7; the match to TRBD1 covers 8 bases. Trimming took 8 bases from V and 2 from J; bases not matched to a gene: 8. This CDR3 contains 14 residues. Germline V gives CDR1 MNHGY, CDR2 SAAAGT. CDR3 sequence: CASSPGQGTYEQYF. Written as DNA, the CDR3 is TGTGCCAGCTCCCCCGGACAGGGAACCTACGAGCAGTACTTC.

The chain employs TRBV28 and TRBJ2-7; no reliable D call. The germline V gene has CDR1 MDHEN and CDR2 SYDVKM. This CDR3 comprises 17 residues. Trimming took off 7 bases at V and 7 bases at J, with 29 bases between the two ends. The CDR3 sequence is CASTFQHYAYSYNEQYF. CDR3 nucleotide sequence: TGTGCCAGCACCTTCCAGCACTATGCCTACTCATACAATGAGCAGTACTTC.